These 30 T cell receptor beta chains were sequenced from one sample in a study of cytomegalovirus exposure and HLA in healthy donors. The PCR ran on 60 Vbeta and 13 Jbeta primers. Method: immunoSEQ multiplex PCR; TCRdb's copy keeps in-frame clones and lacks some. Altogether 210,000 or so clones are present, over 70% being singletons, with the ten largest covering around 1.2%. Sequenced input: PBMCs. The receptor set was obtained from a man younger than 40 in good health and CMV-seronegative.

The chain recombines TRBV29-1 with TRBJ1-2; no reliable D call. This CDR3 is built from 11 residues. Between the trimmed V and J ends, which lost 4 bases and 3 bases, there was a span of 6 bases. The germline gives CDR1 SQVTM, CDR2 ANQGSEA. The CDR3 nucleotides are TGCAGCGTTGTCTCCTACTATGGCTACACCTTC. This sequence encodes CSVVSYYGYTF.

This clone showed up just a few times. The CDR3 DNA reads TGCAGCGGTGGGGCTGGGGGGGAGACCCAGTACTTC. This encodes CSGGAGGETQYF. The V call is TRBV29-1, the J call TRBJ2-5; maybe TRBD2 (6 bases). The CDR3 has 12 amino acids. Deletions cut 7 bases from V and 5 bases from J, with 14 bases between. Germline CDR1 SQVTM, CDR2 ANQGSEA.

The chain couples TRBV2 to TRBJ2-1, with 10 bases identical to TRBD2. CDR1 is SNHLY, CDR2 FYNNEI, per germline. V trimming: 10 bases; J trimming: 5 bases; junction bases outside the gene matches: 8. CDR3 length: 14 residues. The CDR3 loop reads CAIRTSGTDNEQFF. The DNA for the CDR3 is TGTGCCATAAGGACTAGCGGTACAGACAATGAGCAGTTCTTC.

The rearrangement uses TRBV6-4 and TRBJ2-3; 8 bases are a match to TRBD2. From germline, CDR1 is MRHNA and CDR2 SNTAGT. The J segment lost 5 bases and the V segment lost 6 bases, leaving 13 bases of the junction unmatched. This CDR3 contains 16 residues. The CDR3 DNA reads TGTGCCAGCAGCGAGTCCTCCGGGGGGGGGAAAGATACGCAGTATTTT. Translated: CASSESSGGGKDTQYF.

The V gene is TRBV5-1, the J gene TRBJ2-1, with 10 bases that match TRBD2. CDR3 length equals 21 residues. The ends lost 4 bases at V and 1 base at J; junction bases unmatched: 20. In germline, CDR1 is SGHRS, CDR2 YFSETQ. CDR3 region: CASSPSRWTSGISSSYNEQFF. The CDR3 nucleotides read TGCGCCAGCAGCCCCAGTCGCTGGACTAGCGGAATTAGCTCGTCCTACAATGAGCAGTTCTTC.

V is TRBV5-5 and J is TRBJ1-1; D may be TRBD1 (6 bases). The CDR3 is 14 residues long. The ends were cut back, 0 bases at V and 1 base at J, with 7 bases in the middle. CDR1 and CDR2 from the germline V gene are SGHKS and YYEKEE (reference sequence). In DNA, the CDR3 is TGTGCCAGCAGCTTGGGCAGGGGGAACACTGAAGCTTTCTTT. This gives the protein CASSLGRGNTEAFF. Filled out from reference TRBV5-5 and TRBJ1-1, the complete variable domain reads DAGVTQSPTHLIKTRGQQVTLRCSPISGHKSVSWYQQVLGQGPQFIFQYYEKEERGRGNFPDRFSARQFPNYSSELNVNALLLGDSALYLCASSLGRGNTEAFFGQGTRLTVV.

The chain is built from TRBV28 and TRBJ1-1; no clear D gene. Germline CDR1 MDHEN, CDR2 SYDVKM. The CDR3 sequence is 12 residues long. Deletions cut 7 bases from V and 5 bases from J, with 11 bases between. The CDR3 sequence: CASKEGGTEAFF. CDR3 bases: TGTGCCAGCAAAGAAGGAGGGACTGAAGCTTTCTTT.

The chain links TRBV7-2 to TRBJ2-3; D unresolved. Per the germline V gene, CDR1 is SGHTA and CDR2 is FQGNSA. This CDR3 is built from 11 residues. V dropped 3 bases and J dropped 5 bases, with 3 bases sitting between them. The CDR3 loop reads CASSFGDTQYF. DNA for the CDR3: TGTGCCAGCAGCTTCGGAGATACGCAGTATTTT.

V usage is TRBV18 and J usage is TRBJ2-5; 10 bases match TRBD2. Germline V gene sequence: CDR1 KGHSH, CDR2 LQKENI. The CDR3 totals 16 residues. Losses at the gene ends were 5 bases for V and 4 bases for J; bases not matched to a gene: 10. In DNA, the CDR3 is TGTGCCAGCTCAGCGCCCGGACTAGCGGACGCAGAGACCCAGTACTTC. Translating gives CASSAPGLADAETQYF.

The chain links TRBV6-6 to TRBJ2-7, with D maybe TRBD2 (6 bases). There are 14 residues in the CDR3. Germline CDR1 is MNHNY and CDR2 is SVGAGI (reference sequence). V shed 6 bases and J shed 5 bases, with 17 bases lying between them. As DNA, the CDR3 is TGTGCCAGCAGGCGGGGAGTGGTCCTCCACGAGCAGTACTTC. As protein: CASRRGVVLHEQYF.

The chain couples TRBV7-2 to TRBJ2-3; D remains unclear. CDR1 is SGHTA and CDR2 is FQGNSA in the germline V gene. Trimming took 1 base from V and 4 from J, leaving 6 bases between them. The CDR3 spans 13 residues. The CDR3 DNA reads as TGTGCCAGCAGCTTAGGGCCCGCAGATACGCAGTATTTT. This encodes CASSLGPADTQYF.

This sequence joins TRBV7-9 and TRBJ2-2; D gene unclear. Germline-derived CDR1 and CDR2 are SEHNR and FQNEAQ (reference sequence). V was clipped by 0 bases and J by 1 base, with 6 bases between them. The CDR3 sequence is 15 residues long. The CDR3 here is CASSLANRNTGELFF. The DNA for the CDR3 is TGTGCCAGCAGCTTAGCCAACAGGAACACCGGGGAGCTGTTTTTT.

This clone showed up just once. The chain is built from TRBV11-1 and TRBJ2-5; 11 nucleotides match TRBD1. Germline trimming cut 5 bases from V and 4 bases from J; bases unmatched to any gene: 3. Germline V gene data show CDR1 as SGHAT and CDR2 as FQDESV (reference sequence). The CDR3 sequence is 14 residues long. The CDR3 protein is CASSKGTGGETQYF. For the CDR3, the DNA is TGTGCCAGCAGCAAAGGGACAGGGGGAGAGACCCAGTACTTC.

The CDR3 protein is CASTFGRGMNTEAFF. DNA of the CDR3: TGTGCCAGTACTTTCGGGAGAGGGATGAACACTGAAGCTTTCTTT. The chain joins TRBV19 to TRBJ1-1; D is ambiguous. Between the trimmed V and J ends, which lost 7 bases and 0 bases, there was a span of 15 bases. The CDR3 is made up of 15 amino acids. Germline assignment: CDR1 LNHDA and CDR2 SQIVND (reference sequence).

The J gene is TRBJ1-2, the V gene TRBV28; D is ambiguous. With 2 bases removed from V and 4 bases from J, the gap between germline ends came to 14 bases. The germline V gene has CDR1 MDHEN and CDR2 SYDVKM. The CDR3 runs to 15 residues. The CDR3 DNA follows: TGTGCCAGCAGTTTAGTAAACAGAGCTACCTATGGCTACACCTTC. Translated: CASSLVNRATYGYTF.

As for this clone: An end of the junction does not agree with germline; a read error may underlie this. The chain carries TRBV5-6 and TRBJ2-7; D gene unclear. There are 12 residues in the CDR3. Germline V CDR1 and CDR2: SGHDT, YYEEEE. This CDR3 reads CASSLAGYGQYF. CDR3 coding DNA: TGTGCCAGCAGCTTGGCAGGCTACGGGCAGTACTTC.

This chain uses TRBV11-2 with TRBJ2-7; perhaps TRBD1 as D (5 bases). V was shortened by 2 bases and J by 4 bases, with 9 bases between the two germline ends. The CDR3 is 13 residues long. CDR1 and CDR2 (germline): SGHAT, FQNNGV. CDR3 sequence (DNA): TGTGCCAGCAGCTTATCGCAGGGTTACGAGCAGTACTTC. Its translation: CASSLSQGYEQYF.

The gene calls are TRBV2 and TRBJ1-2; D is unresolved. The V gene's germline CDR1 is SNHLY and CDR2 FYNNEI. Deletions cut 3 bases from V and 5 bases from J, with 13 bases between. The CDR3 has 14 residues. The CDR3 reads CASSDGGSSYGYTF. The CDR3 DNA reads as TGTGCCAGCAGTGACGGCGGCAGCTCTTATGGCTACACCTTC. The full variable domain, in which reference TRBV2 and TRBJ1-2 provide the parts outside the CDR3, is EPEVTQTPSHQVTQMGQEVILRCVPISNHLYFYWYRQILGQKVEFLVSFYNNEISEKSEIFDDQFSVERPDGSNFTLKIRSTKLEDSAMYFCASSDGGSSYGYTFGSGTRLTVV.

The chain joins TRBV19 to TRBJ2-2; D remains ambiguous. The CDR3 sequence is 13 residues long. V was cut by 7 bases and J by 4 bases, with 10 bases left in between. Germline V gene data show CDR1 as LNHDA and CDR2 as SQIVND (reference sequence). CDR3 residues: CASTPGFTGELFF. The CDR3, as DNA: TGTGCCAGTACACCAGGTTTCACCGGGGAGCTGTTTTTT.

With respect to this clone: Other DNA sequences of this sample code for an identical CDR3. The chain recombines TRBV29-1 with TRBJ1-1; TRBD1 is a possible D gene (6 bases). V was pared by 6 bases and J by 1 base, with 9 bases between. The germline V gene has CDR1 SQVTM and CDR2 ANQGSEA. This CDR3 spans 12 amino acids. CDR3 DNA sequence: TGCAGCGTGGGCAGGGGGAACACTGAAGCTTTCTTT. Translation: CSVGRGNTEAFF.

The V call is TRBV5-1, the J call TRBJ2-3; 8 positions agree with TRBD1. V gave up 0 bases and J gave up 2 bases; unmatched junction bases: 5. Germline lookup yields CDR1 SGHRS and CDR2 YFSETQ. This CDR3 has 16 amino acids. CDR3 residues: CASSLAVDRDTDTQYF. In DNA form, the CDR3 reads TGCGCCAGCAGCTTGGCCGTGGACAGGGACACAGATACGCAGTATTTT.

The CDR3 loop reads CASSLDLSYTF. CDR3 in DNA: TGTGCCAGCAGCTTAGACTTGAGCTACACCTTC. The chain combines TRBV7-9 with TRBJ1-2; D not certain. CDR3 size: 11 residues. V was pared by 1 base and J by 9 bases, with 6 bases between. CDR1 and CDR2 from the germline V gene are SEHNR and FQNEAQ (reference sequence).

This chain links TRBV6-4 with TRBJ1-6, with D hard to call. In germline, CDR1 is MRHNA, CDR2 SNTAGT. Between the trimmed V and J ends, which lost 10 bases and 6 bases, there was a span of 7 bases. The CDR3 is 11 amino acids. The CDR3 reads CANSLNSPLHF. In DNA form, the CDR3 reads TGTGCCAACTCCCTTAATTCACCCCTCCACTTT.

The chain couples TRBV28 to TRBJ2-3; 7 bases are a match to TRBD1. The CDR3 is 12 amino acids. Germline V gene data show CDR1 as MDHEN and CDR2 as SYDVKM. Germline trimming cut 8 bases from V and 13 bases from J; bases unmatched to any gene: 12. For the CDR3, the DNA is TGTGCCAGCCCGTCATCACAGGGGATGGAGTATTTT. The encoded protein is CASPSSQGMEYF.

J is TRBJ2-5 and V is TRBV28; D gene ambiguous. V gave up 6 bases and J gave up 3 bases, with 5 bases separating them. This CDR3 comprises 11 residues. The germline gives CDR1 MDHEN, CDR2 SYDVKM. As DNA, the CDR3 is TGTGCCAGCAGAAGCAAAGAGACCCAGTACTTC. This encodes CASRSKETQYF.

This sequence joins TRBV27 and TRBJ2-1; D is perhaps TRBD2 (5 bases). This CDR3 has 12 amino acids. The germline V gene encodes CDR1 MNHEY and CDR2 SMNVEV (reference sequence). Trimming took off 3 bases at V and 10 bases at J, with 10 bases between the two ends. Here the CDR3 DNA reads TGTGCCAGCAGTTTGTTTTCGGGGGAGCAGTTCTTC. This encodes CASSLFSGEQFF.

The chain recombines TRBV28 with TRBJ1-4; no reliable D call. CDR3 length: 14 residues. Trimming shortened V by 2 bases and J by 8 bases, and 12 bases separated the two germline ends. The germline CDR1 and CDR2 sequences are MDHEN and SYDVKM. This chain's CDR3 is CASSLLPGAEKLFF. The CDR3, as DNA: TGTGCCAGCAGTTTACTTCCGGGAGCCGAAAAACTGTTTTTT.

The J gene is TRBJ2-5, the V gene TRBV5-1, with 11 bases matching TRBD2. The germline V gene encodes CDR1 SGHRS and CDR2 YFSETQ. Trimming at V came to 4 bases and at J to 2 bases, leaving 10 bases not matched to a gene. The CDR3 runs 17 residues. The CDR3 DNA is TGCGCCAGCAGCGGGGCGGTGGGACTAGCGGATCAAGAGACCCAGTACTTC. It encodes CASSGAVGLADQETQYF.

The rearrangement joins TRBV19 to TRBJ1-1; D possibly corresponds to TRBD1 (5 bases). Per germline, CDR1 LNHDA and CDR2 SQIVND (reference sequence). This CDR3 has 16 amino acids. V lost 7 bases and J lost 1, with 19 bases in between. Written as DNA, the CDR3 is TGTGCCAGTATTCCGAGAGCTGGACACGAGAACACTGAAGCTTTCTTT. As protein: CASIPRAGHENTEAFF.

The chain combines TRBV28 with TRBJ1-3; D unresolved. V shed 6 bases and J shed 0 bases, with 12 bases lying between them. CDR3 length equals 15 residues. Germline CDR1 reads MDHEN; CDR2 reads SYDVKM. This CDR3 reads CASSPVDTSGNTIYF. CDR3 DNA sequence: TGTGCCAGCAGCCCCGTCGACACCTCTGGAAACACCATATATTTT. Full variable domain (outside the CDR3, taken from reference TRBV28 and TRBJ1-3): DVKVTQSSRYLVKRTGEKVFLECVQDMDHENMFWYRQDPGLGLRLIYFSYDVKMKEKGDIPEGYSVSREKKERFSLILESASTNQTSMYLCASSPVDTSGNTIYFGEGSWLTVV.